This note documents a single T cell receptor beta chain sequence. The data were obtained in a study of blood T cell repertoires in COVID-19. The CDR3 covers 17 residues. In germline, CDR1 is WSHSY, CDR2 SAAADI. V lost 6 bases and J lost 3; bases outside the gene matches: 7. Clones were sequenced by immunoSEQ multiplex PCR, and TCRdb holds only the in-frame ones, with some missing. The sample holds 210,000 or so clones, about 83% seen once. The chain couples TRBV10-2 to TRBJ2-5, with 16 bases that match TRBD2. The receptor comes from a man between 50 and 59 years old with active or convalescent COVID-19. The specimen sequenced was peripheral blood. The CDR3 sequence: CASRPGLAGGREETQYF. The CDR3 DNA is TGCGCCAGCAGGCCGGGACTAGCGGGGGGGCGTGAAGAGACCCAGTACTTC.